This TCR beta chain stems from a study of CD8+ T cells in alopecia areata. This clone was counted once. Extraction and reverse transcription of RNA yielded cDNA as the sequencing template. Profiling relied on immunoSEQ multiplex PCR, and the TCRdb table lists in-frame clones only, not all of them. The profile shows 90,000 to 100,000 clones, 35% to 45% of them singletons. Germline V CDR1 and CDR2: KGHSH, LQKENI. V lost 4 bases to trimming and J lost 10 bases, with 17 bases between them. The CDR3 runs 14 residues. The chain joins TRBV18 to TRBJ2-1; D is uncertain. This clonotype originated in a human donor with alopecia areata. The sample was CD4+ T cells sorted from blood. In DNA, the CDR3 is TGTGCCAGCTCACTCCGGGTTGTTGGCTTCGAGCAGTTCTTC. Translated, it gives CASSLRVVGFEQFF.